This is a list of T cell receptor beta chains from one sample in a study of blood T cell repertoires in COVID-19. Profiling relied on immunoSEQ multiplex PCR, and the TCRdb table lists in-frame clones only, not all of them. Of about 160,000 clones detected, 85% appear once; the ten largest clones hold approximately 3.3%. Sequenced: peripheral blood. Source of these receptors: a human donor with acute or convalescent COVID-19. The donor label of this sample is uncertain. Both conserved end residues are part of each CDR3. A D gene is named only where the DNA matches it firmly. Part of the rows lack a size; the others show once, few, many or a class for expanded clones.

TRBD1,TRBV19,TRBJ1-2,NA,TGTGCCAGTAGACAGGGGCAGGCCGGCTACACCTTC,CASRQGQAGYTF
NA,TRBV18,TRBJ1-6,NA,TGTGCCAGCTCACCACGCGGAGTCGATAATTCACCCCTCCACTTT,CASSPRGVDNSPLHF
TRBD2,TRBV6-6,TRBJ2-2,NA,TGTGCCAGCAGCCAAAAAAGCGGGGGCGCCGGGGAGCTGTTTTTT,CASSQKSGGAGELFF
TRBD1,TRBV28,TRBJ2-7,NA,TGTGCCAGCAGTGACAGGGGTTCTCCCTACGAGCAGTACTTC,CASSDRGSPYEQYF
NA,TRBV18,TRBJ1-2,NA,TGTGCCAGCTCACCAGAACAGAACTATGGCTACACCTTC,CASSPEQNYGYTF
NA,TRBV28,TRBJ1-2,NA,TGTGCCAGCAGTTTCATCTACGGCTACACCTTC,CASSFIYGYTF
NA,TRBV21-1,TRBJ2-2,NA,TGTGCCAGCAGCCCCCTAGCGGGGGCCCACACCGGGGAGCTGTTTTTT,CASSPLAGAHTGELFF
TRBD1,TRBV5-1,TRBJ1-2,once,TGCGCCAGTAGTATACAGGGGGACTATGGCTACACCTTC,CASSIQGDYGYTF
NA,TRBV5-4,TRBJ2-7,NA,TGTGCCAGCAGCCGCGGGGTTGGGGAATACGAGCAGTACTTC,CASSRGVGEYEQYF
NA,TRBV11-2,TRBJ1-1,NA,TGTGCCAGCAGCTTAACTAACACTGAAGCTTTCTTT,CASSLTNTEAFF
NA,TRBV5-1,TRBJ2-1,NA,TGCGCCAGCAGCCAGGACTTATATGAGCAGTTCTTC,CASSQDLYEQFF
NA,TRBV9,TRBJ1-1,once,TGTGCCAGCACCGGGGGAATGAACACTGAAGCTTTCTTT,CASTGGMNTEAFF
NA,TRBV24-1,TRBJ1-2,NA,TGTGCCACCAGTGATCCCGCTAACTATGGCTACACCTTC,CATSDPANYGYTF
NA,TRBV9,TRBJ2-7,NA,TGTGCCAGCAGCGTAGAAGGGACTGAGCCCTACGAGCAGTACTTC,CASSVEGTEPYEQYF
NA,TRBV27,TRBJ2-7,NA,TGTGCCAGCAGTTTAACTCCCAACTCCTACGAGCAGTACTTC,CASSLTPNSYEQYF
TRBD2,TRBV15,TRBJ2-2,NA,TGTGCCACCAGCAGGGGGAGTAGCGGGGGGACTAACACCGGGGAGCTGTTTTTT,CATSRGSSGGTNTGELFF
NA,TRBV19,TRBJ1-1,NA,TGTGCCAGTAGTATACAGAACACTGAAGCTTTCTTT,CASSIQNTEAFF
NA,TRBV5-1,TRBJ2-5,once,TGCGCCAGCAGCTTGGGGGCTTTCCGGGCGGGGGAGACCCAGTACTTC,CASSLGAFRAGETQYF
NA,TRBV11-1,TRBJ1-1,NA,TGTGCCAGCAGCTTAGCGCCCCGGGTGGAAGCTTTCTTT,CASSLAPRVEAFF
NA,TRBV19,TRBJ1-5,NA,TGTGCCGCACGGGATCCGGGGCAGCCCCAGCATTTT,CAARDPGQPQHF
NA,TRBV18,TRBJ1-5,NA,TGTGCCAGCTCACCAATTAGGGAGGATCAGCCCCAGCATTTT,CASSPIREDQPQHF
TRBD1,TRBV6-5,TRBJ1-6,NA,TGTGCCAGCAGTTACTCGACAGGGGATAATTCACCCCTCCACTTT,CASSYSTGDNSPLHF
NA,TRBV5-1,TRBJ1-2,NA,TGCGCCAGCAGCTTGGATGGGGAGGATGGCTACACCTTC,CASSLDGEDGYTF
TRBD1,TRBV24-1,TRBJ1-1,NA,TGTGCCCCTCCCGACAGGGGGGTCACTGAAGCTTTCTTT,CAPPDRGVTEAFF
NA,TRBV24-1,TRBJ1-3,once,TGTGCCACCTCGGGGGGAGCTGGAAACACCATATATTTT,CATSGGAGNTIYF
NA,TRBV4-3,TRBJ1-4,NA,TGCGCCAGCAGCCAAGAGGCCAGGAGGTCTGAAAAACTGTTTTTT,CASSQEARRSEKLFF
TRBD1,TRBV7-3,TRBJ1-1,NA,TGTGCCAGCAGCTCAAGGGACAGGGGAGTGAACACTGAAGCTTTCTTT,CASSSRDRGVNTEAFF
NA,TRBV19,TRBJ2-5,NA,TGTGCCAGTAGTTCCATAGTGGGGGGGGGCCCCCAGTACTTC,CASSSIVGGGPQYF
TRBD1,TRBV29-1,TRBJ1-2,once,TGCAGCGTTGAGGGACAGGGGAAGAATGGCTACACCTTC,CSVEGQGKNGYTF
TRBD1,TRBV3-1/TRBV3-2,TRBJ1-2,NA,TGTGCCAGCAGCCCCGGACAGGGTCGTTATGGCTACACCTTC,CASSPGQGRYGYTF
TRBD1,TRBV6-5,TRBJ1-5,NA,TGTGCCAGCAGATTACAGGGGGTAAGCAATCAGCCCCAGCATTTT,CASRLQGVSNQPQHF
NA,TRBV21-1,TRBJ2-5,once,TGTGCCAGCGTTGACCTGACAGGGAAGGGAGAGACCCAGTACTTC,CASVDLTGKGETQYF
TRBD1,TRBV7-2,TRBJ2-1,NA,TGTGCCAGCAGCTTATGGGGGACAGGGGGCGCGTACAATGAGCAGTTCTTC,CASSLWGTGGAYNEQFF
TRBD1,TRBV19,TRBJ1-5,NA,TGTGCCAGTTCTGGGACAGGGGGTGGCAATCAGCCCCAGCATTTT,CASSGTGGGNQPQHF
TRBD2,TRBV6-5,TRBJ2-1,NA,TGTGCCAGCAGTCCTCGGCTAGCGGGGAATGAGCAGTTCTTC,CASSPRLAGNEQFF
NA,TRBV13,TRBJ1-1,NA,TGTGCCAGCAGCTTATATACTGAAGCTTTCTTT,CASSLYTEAFF
NA,TRBV7-2,TRBJ1-1,NA,TGTGCCAGCAGCCTAGTTCGGGGGGCAACTGAAGCTTTCTTT,CASSLVRGATEAFF
TRBD1,TRBV19,TRBJ1-1,NA,TGTGCCAGTACCGCGGACAGGGGAATTGCTGCTTTCTTT,CASTADRGIAAFF
NA,TRBV5-5,TRBJ1-1,NA,TGTGCCAGCAGCTACCAGTACACTGAAGCTTTCTTT,CASSYQYTEAFF
NA,TRBV2,TRBJ1-2,NA,TGTGCCAGCAGTCGTAGCCTAACCTATGGCTACACCTTC,CASSRSLTYGYTF
TRBD1,TRBV7-9,TRBJ1-3,NA,TGTGCCAGCAGCTTAGAACAGGGGGCCTCTGGAAACACCATATATTTT,CASSLEQGASGNTIYF
NA,TRBV14,TRBJ2-5,NA,TGTGCCAGCAGCCGGGTCAGGGGGGCGACCCAGTACTTC,CASSRVRGATQYF
TRBD1,TRBV18,TRBJ1-5,NA,TGTGCCAGCACCCCCGACAGGGATCAGCCCCAGCATTTT,CASTPDRDQPQHF
NA,TRBV19,TRBJ2-2,NA,TGTGCCACCTCGGTCAGGGCCGGGGAGCTGTTTTTT,CATSVRAGELFF
NA,TRBV7-2,TRBJ1-4,once,TGTGCCTCACGGAGCAGGGGTGATGAAAAACTGTTTTTT,CASRSRGDEKLFF
TRBD1,TRBV5-1,TRBJ1-2,NA,TGCGCCAGCAGCTTTACCCCAGGGGGCGCGGGGTACAACTATGGCTACACCTTC,CASSFTPGGAGYNYGYTF
TRBD1,TRBV7-2,TRBJ1-4,NA,TGTGCCAGCAGCCGGACAGGGTCTACTAATGAAAAACTGTTTTTT,CASSRTGSTNEKLFF
NA,TRBV14,TRBJ1-1,NA,TGTGCCAGCAGCCCCGTGGGAGGGAAGACTGAAGCTTTCTTT,CASSPVGGKTEAFF
NA,TRBV7-9,TRBJ1-6,NA,TGTGCCAGCAGCGCCGCGGCCTCCTATAATTCACCCCTCCACTTT,CASSAAASYNSPLHF
NA,TRBV6-5,TRBJ2-3,NA,TGTGCCAGCAGTTTGGCGGGGCCCACAGATACGCAGTATTTT,CASSLAGPTDTQYF
TRBD1,TRBV5-8,TRBJ2-5,NA,TGTGCCAGCAGCGGTATCGGGACAGTACAAGAGACCCAGTACTTC,CASSGIGTVQETQYF